This entry concerns a single T cell receptor beta chain. This clone appeared once. Its antigen is still unknown. The input lacks base qualities; no much larger clone sits a single base away. Sorted unstimulated T cells, along with proliferating T cells recovered from mixed lymphocyte reactions, underwent TCRbeta CDR3 sequencing. Fresh whole blood from about 10 HLA-typed healthy donors served as the source for isolating PBMCs. To map where alloreactive clones came from, unstimulated CD4+ regulatory T cells were FACS-sorted. The CDR3 contains 13 residues, cysteine and phenylalanine counted. The read is trimmed to its CDR3 DNA, 39 bases read in frame from base 1. Taken from the germline V gene, the CDR1 and CDR2 loops are MDHEN and SYDVKM. V drops 8 bases and J drops 11 bases, leaving 22 bases in between. This entry comes from a study of siplizumab effects on memory and regulatory T cells (dated by TCRdb to the late 2010s). At the level of the whole study: The effect of the anti-CD2 antibody siplizumab on alloreactive T-cell subsets was examined in allogeneic mixed lymphocyte reactions constructed from human PBMCs.

Findings and caveats that apply to the study as a whole: Siplizumab significantly reduced the cumulative frequency of alloreactive sequences traceable to unstimulated CD4+ memory T cells. Unstimulated naive T cells appeared to be more diverse than memory T cells, and naive cells seemed to make a substantial contribution to the alloresponse. A naive or memory phenotype could not be assigned to roughly 75-95% of proliferating CD4+ or CD8+ clones. Among mappable alloreactive CD4+ clones, the Treg-derived fraction averaged nearly 70% with siplizumab versus about 27% in control reactions. No functional confirmation was obtained for the suppressive function of proliferating Tregs from siplizumab cultures. Because sequences below about 10^-5 frequency were poorly captured, only a minor fraction of alloreactive clones could be mapped to unstimulated subsets.

Library generation was performed with the immunoSEQ multiplex PCR assay. Each sample had 80,000 to 100,000 TCR templates assayed by the deep sequencing platform. Genomic DNA extracted from sorted T cells was used for TCRbeta CDR3 sequencing. In the original analysis: The R programming language was used for clonal analysis of TCRbeta CDR3 data. Alloreactive CD4+ and CD8+ clones were defined by comparing unstimulated samples with post-reaction CFSE-low samples. Alloreactive CD4+ clones were assigned to regulatory or non-regulatory origin by matching sequences to sorted unstimulated Treg and non-Treg repertoires. TCRdb holds this immuneACCESS table with in-frame rearrangements only. Some clones are missing; in checked studies, unresolved V genes explain under half, and the rest has no known cause. For V, J and clone size, that table is used; D and trimming come from the DNA. In all, the sample holds 100,000 or so clones, and about 95% of those were seen once. Around 0.6% of the sample is taken by the ten largest.

The sequence derives from a human donor in good health. Material for sequencing was Tregs sorted from blood. The sequence joins TRBV28 to TRBJ2-7; the best D guess is TRBD1, with 6 bases matching. The CDR3 protein: CASSEGVGIYEYF. The DNA is as follows: TGTGCCAGCTCCGAGGGGGTCGGAATTTACGAGTACTTC.